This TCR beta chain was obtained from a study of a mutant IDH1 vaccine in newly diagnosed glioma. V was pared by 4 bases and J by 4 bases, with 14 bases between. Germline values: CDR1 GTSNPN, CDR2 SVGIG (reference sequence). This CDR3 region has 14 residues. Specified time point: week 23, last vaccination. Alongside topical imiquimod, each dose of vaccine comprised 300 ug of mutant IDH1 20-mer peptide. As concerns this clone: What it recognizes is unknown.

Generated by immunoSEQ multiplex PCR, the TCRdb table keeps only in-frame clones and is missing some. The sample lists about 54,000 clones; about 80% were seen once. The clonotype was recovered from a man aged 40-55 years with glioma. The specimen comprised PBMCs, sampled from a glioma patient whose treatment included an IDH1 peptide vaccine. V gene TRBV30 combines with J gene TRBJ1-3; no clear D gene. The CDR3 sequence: CAWNGGLGGNTIYF. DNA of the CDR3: TGTGCCTGGAATGGAGGGCTCGGGGGAAACACCATATATTTT.